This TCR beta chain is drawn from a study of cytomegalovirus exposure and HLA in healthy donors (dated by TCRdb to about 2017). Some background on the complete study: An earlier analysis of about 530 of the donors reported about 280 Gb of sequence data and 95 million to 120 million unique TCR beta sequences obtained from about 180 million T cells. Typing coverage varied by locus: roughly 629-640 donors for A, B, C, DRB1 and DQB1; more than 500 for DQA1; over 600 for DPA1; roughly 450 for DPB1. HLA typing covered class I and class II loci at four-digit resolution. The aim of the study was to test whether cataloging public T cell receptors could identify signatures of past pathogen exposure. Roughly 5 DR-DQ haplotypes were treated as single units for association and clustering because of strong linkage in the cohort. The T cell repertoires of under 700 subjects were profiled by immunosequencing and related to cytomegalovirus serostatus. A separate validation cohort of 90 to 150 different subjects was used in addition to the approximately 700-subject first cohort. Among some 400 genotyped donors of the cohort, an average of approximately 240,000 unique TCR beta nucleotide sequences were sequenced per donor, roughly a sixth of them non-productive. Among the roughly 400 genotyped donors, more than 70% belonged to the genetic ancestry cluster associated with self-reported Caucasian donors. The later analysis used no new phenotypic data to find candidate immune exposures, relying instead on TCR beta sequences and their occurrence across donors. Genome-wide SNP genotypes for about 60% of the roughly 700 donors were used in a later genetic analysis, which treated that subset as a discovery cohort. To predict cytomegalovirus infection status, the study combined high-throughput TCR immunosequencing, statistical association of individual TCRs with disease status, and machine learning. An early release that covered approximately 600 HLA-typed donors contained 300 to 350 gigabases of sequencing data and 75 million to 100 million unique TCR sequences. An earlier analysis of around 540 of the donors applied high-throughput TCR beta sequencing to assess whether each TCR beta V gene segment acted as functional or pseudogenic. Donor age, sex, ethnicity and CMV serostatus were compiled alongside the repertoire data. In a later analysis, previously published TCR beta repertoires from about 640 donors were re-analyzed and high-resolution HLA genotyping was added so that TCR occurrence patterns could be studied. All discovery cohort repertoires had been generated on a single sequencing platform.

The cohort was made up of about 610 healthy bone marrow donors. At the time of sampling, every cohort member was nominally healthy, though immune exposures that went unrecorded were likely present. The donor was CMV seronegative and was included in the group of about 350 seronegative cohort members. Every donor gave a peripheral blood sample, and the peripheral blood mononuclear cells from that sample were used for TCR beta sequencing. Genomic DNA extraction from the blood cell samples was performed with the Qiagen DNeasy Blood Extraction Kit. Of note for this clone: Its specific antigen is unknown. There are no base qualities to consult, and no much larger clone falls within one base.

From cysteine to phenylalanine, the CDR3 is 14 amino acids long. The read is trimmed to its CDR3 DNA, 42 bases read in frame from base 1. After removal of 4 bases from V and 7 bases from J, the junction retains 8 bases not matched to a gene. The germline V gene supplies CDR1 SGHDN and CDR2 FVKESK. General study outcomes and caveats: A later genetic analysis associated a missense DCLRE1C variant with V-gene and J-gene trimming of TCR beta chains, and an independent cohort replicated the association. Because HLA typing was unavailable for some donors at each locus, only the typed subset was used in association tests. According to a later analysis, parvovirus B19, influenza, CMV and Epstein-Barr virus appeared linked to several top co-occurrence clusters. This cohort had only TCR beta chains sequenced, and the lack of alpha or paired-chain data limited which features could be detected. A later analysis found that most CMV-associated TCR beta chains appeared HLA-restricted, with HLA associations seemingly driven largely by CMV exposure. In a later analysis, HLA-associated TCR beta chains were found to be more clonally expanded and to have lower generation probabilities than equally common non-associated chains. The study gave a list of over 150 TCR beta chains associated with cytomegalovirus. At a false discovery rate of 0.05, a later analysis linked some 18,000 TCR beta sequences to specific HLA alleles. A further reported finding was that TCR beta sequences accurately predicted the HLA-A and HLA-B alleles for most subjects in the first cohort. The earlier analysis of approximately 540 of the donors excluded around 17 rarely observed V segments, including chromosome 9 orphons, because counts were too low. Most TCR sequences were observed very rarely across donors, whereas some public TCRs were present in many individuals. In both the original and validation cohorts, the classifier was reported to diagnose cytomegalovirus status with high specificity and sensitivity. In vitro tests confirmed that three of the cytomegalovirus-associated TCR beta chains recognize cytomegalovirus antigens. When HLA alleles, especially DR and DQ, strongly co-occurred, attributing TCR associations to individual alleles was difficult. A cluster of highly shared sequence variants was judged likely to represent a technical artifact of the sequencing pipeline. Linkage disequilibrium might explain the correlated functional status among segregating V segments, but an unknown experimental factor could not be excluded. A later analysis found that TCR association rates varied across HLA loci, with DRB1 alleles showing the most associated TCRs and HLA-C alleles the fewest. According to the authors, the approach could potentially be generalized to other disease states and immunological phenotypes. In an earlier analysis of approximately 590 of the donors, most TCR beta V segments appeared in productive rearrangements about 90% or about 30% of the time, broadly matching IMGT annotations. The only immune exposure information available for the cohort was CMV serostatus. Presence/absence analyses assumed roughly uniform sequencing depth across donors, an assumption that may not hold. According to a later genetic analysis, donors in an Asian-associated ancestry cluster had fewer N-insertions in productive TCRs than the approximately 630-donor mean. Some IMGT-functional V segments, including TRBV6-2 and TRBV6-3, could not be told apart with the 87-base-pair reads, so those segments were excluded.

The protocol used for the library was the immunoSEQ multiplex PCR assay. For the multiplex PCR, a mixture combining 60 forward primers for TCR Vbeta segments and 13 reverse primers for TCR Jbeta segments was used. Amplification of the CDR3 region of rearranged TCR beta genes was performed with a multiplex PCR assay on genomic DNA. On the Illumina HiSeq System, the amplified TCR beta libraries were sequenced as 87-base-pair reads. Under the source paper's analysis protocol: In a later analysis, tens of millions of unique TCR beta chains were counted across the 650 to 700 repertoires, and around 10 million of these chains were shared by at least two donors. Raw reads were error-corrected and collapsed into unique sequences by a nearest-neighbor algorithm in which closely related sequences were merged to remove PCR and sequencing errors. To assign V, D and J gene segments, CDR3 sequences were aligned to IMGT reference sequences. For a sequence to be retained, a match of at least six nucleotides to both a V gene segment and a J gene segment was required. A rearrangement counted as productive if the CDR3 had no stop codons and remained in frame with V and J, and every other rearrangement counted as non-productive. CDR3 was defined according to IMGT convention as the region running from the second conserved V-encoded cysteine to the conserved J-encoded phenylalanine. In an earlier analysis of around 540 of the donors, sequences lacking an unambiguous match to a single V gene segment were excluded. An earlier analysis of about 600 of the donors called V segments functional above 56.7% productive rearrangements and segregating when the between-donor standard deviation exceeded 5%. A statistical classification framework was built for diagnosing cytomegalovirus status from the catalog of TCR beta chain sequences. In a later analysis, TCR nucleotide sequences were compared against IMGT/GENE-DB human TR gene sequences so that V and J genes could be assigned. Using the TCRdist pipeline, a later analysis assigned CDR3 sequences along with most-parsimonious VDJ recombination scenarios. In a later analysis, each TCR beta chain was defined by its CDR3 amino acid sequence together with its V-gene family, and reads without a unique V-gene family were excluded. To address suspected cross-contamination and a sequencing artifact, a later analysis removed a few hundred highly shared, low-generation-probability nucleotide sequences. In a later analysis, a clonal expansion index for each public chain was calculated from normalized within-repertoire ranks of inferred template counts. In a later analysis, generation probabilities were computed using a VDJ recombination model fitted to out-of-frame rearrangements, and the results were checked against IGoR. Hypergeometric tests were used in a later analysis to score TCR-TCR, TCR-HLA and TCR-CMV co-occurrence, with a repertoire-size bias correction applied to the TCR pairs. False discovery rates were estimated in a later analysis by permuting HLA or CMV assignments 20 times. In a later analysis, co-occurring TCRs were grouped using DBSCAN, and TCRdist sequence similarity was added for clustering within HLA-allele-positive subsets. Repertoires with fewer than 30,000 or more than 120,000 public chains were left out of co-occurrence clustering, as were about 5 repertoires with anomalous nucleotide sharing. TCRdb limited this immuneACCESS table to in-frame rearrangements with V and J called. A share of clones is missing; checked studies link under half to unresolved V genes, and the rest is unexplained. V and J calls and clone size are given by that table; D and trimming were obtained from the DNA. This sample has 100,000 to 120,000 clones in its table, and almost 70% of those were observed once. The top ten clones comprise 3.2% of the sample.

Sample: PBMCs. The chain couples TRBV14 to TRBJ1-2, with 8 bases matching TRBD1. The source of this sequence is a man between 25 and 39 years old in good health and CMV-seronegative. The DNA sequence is TGTGCCAGCAGCCGGACAGGGTTAACTTCTGGCTACACCTTC. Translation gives CASSRTGLTSGYTF. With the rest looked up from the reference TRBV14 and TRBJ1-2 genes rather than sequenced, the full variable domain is EAGVTQFPSHSVIEKGQTVTLRCDPISGHDNLYWYRRVMGKEIKFLLHFVKESKQDESGMPNNRFLAERTGGTYSTLKVQPAELEDSGVYFCASSRTGLTSGYTFGSGTRLTVV.